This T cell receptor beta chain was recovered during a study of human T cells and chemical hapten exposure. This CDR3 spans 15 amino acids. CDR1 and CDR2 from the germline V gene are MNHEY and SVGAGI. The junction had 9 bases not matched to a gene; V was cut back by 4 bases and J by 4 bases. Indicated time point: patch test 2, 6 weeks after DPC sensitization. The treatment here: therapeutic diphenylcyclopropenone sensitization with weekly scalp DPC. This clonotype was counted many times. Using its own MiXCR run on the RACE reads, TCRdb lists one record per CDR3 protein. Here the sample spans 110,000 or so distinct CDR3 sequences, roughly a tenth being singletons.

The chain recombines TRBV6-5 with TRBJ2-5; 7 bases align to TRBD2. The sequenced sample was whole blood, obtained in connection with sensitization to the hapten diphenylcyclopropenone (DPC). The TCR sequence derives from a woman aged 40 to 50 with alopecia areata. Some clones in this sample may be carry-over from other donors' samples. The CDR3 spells CASSWGGGVGETQYF. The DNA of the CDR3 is TGTGCCAGCAGTTGGGGCGGGGGAGTTGGAGAGACCCAGTACTTC.